The T cell receptor beta chain under discussion was sequenced for a study of blood T cells in healthy people across ages. Isolation per sample recovered at least 7 million PBMCs. Germline loops: CDR1 GTSNPN, CDR2 SVGIG (reference sequence). CDR3 length: 13 amino acids. As to this clonotype: The antigen is unknown.

General observations from the study: As age increased, TCR beta diversity per million T cells fell in a roughly linear fashion.

PCR was performed a second time for about 7 to 12 cycles using a sample-barcoded 5' primer and a J-beta primer mix. Every cDNA molecule bore a tag from a template-switch adaptor containing 12 random nucleotides. TCRdb re-derived calls from the 5' RACE reads in MiXCR, one entry per CDR3 protein. The table has fewer than 650,000 distinct CDR3 sequences, around a quarter seen once. These sequences were also reported in another study, on T cells of mothers and their children. From that study: The donors comprised about 6 children and their three healthy Caucasian mothers.

V and J are TRBV30 and TRBJ1-5; the D is unclear. This clonotype originated in a boy aged 2 to 10 in good health. The sequenced sample consisted of blood. CDR3 loop: CAFDGLSDQPQHF. The CDR3 DNA follows: TGTGCTTTCGACGGACTCTCCGATCAGCCCCAGCATTTT.